This TCR beta chain was identified in a study of cytomegalovirus exposure and HLA in healthy donors. For this clone: Its target is not known.

The CDR3 contains 16 residues. Germline CDR1 and CDR2: SGHVS and FQNEAQ. Trimming took off 5 bases at V and 0 bases at J, with 11 bases between the two ends. Study results and limitations: Researchers counted 150 to 200 TCR beta chains as cytomegalovirus-associated.

In the PCR, 60 Vbeta and 13 Jbeta primers were used. Profiling relied on immunoSEQ multiplex PCR, and the TCRdb table lists in-frame clones only, not all of them. The data contain fewer than 120,000 clones, over 65% of them singletons. Source material: PBMCs. The J gene is TRBJ1-6, the V gene TRBV7-8, with D maybe TRBD1 (6 bases). This TCR was recovered from a young man in good health and CMV-seropositive. CDR3 region: CASSNGQSSYNSPLHF. DNA of the CDR3: TGTGCCAGCAGCAACGGACAGAGCTCCTATAATTCACCCCTCCACTTT.